This TCR beta chain was captured in a study of T cells in Graves' hyperthyroidism and ophthalmopathy. Amplified TCR beta CDR3 regions derived from RNA transcripts. Using the HTBI primer set, a first-round RT-PCR was run on the TCR CDR3. A single record per CDR3 protein comes from TCRdb applying MiXCR to the multiplex PCR reads. The table has 400,000 to 550,000 distinct CDR3 sequences, over 13% seen once. Overall study findings and caveats: Researchers report that a 13 V-J model separated ophthalmopathy from stable hyperthyroidism.

Germline CDR1 reads SGHRS; CDR2 reads YFSETQ. The CDR3 covers 14 residues. Trimming pared 3 bases from V and 5 bases from J, leaving 15 bases between. The table lists this clonotype with many counts. Its antigen is currently unknown. Exclusion criteria comprised uncontrolled infection, other autoimmune disease, pregnancy or lactation. The material sequenced was blood. The rearrangement links TRBV5-1 to TRBJ2-7, with D perhaps TRBD1 (7 bases). This receptor was obtained from a woman aged 18-29 years with Graves' hyperthyroidism. Here the CDR3 DNA reads TGCGCCAGCAGCTCACAGGGGTTAGCGGACGAGCAGTACGTC. It codes for CASSSQGLADEQYV.